This entry is about one TCR beta chain. The entry originates in a study of blood T cell repertoires in COVID-19. The overall study: Researchers got acute and convalescent COVID-19 samples from the United States, Italy and Spain.

Cohort 3 donors were reported recovered after two negative PCRs, clearance, or symptom resolution. Method: immunoSEQ multiplex PCR; TCRdb's copy keeps in-frame clones and lacks some. The table has roughly 46,000 clones, 86% seen once. V trimming: 0 bases; J trimming: 4 bases; junction bases outside the gene matches: 10. Germline V gene lookup returns CDR1 SGHRS and CDR2 YFSETQ. This CDR3 is 17 amino acids long. The sequence was obtained from a woman in her fifties or sixties who had recovered from COVID-19. Input material: PBMCs or T cells enriched from blood (not recorded which). The gene calls are TRBV5-1 and TRBJ2-5; the match to TRBD2 covers 9 bases. CDR3 sequence reads: CASSLGPRASGAETQYF. The CDR3 DNA follows: TGCGCCAGCAGCTTGGGCCCGCGGGCTAGCGGGGCAGAGACCCAGTACTTC.